This is a list of T cell receptor beta chains from one sample in a study of T cell responses to AZD1222 COVID-19 vaccine. Produced via immunoSEQ multiplex PCR; TCRdb's table is partial and in-frame only. The repertoire holds 150,000 or so clones, with just over 90% as singletons. The source was peripheral blood, collected 28 days after the second AZD1222 dose. The receptors were sampled from an adult who received the AZD1222 COVID-19 vaccine. Each CDR3 is given with its conserved first and last residue. The order of the fields is V gene, CDR3 protein.

V gene: TRBV19; CDR3 protein: CASSNIRDRGYEQYF
V gene: TRBV19; CDR3 protein: CASSIRESRISIQPQHF
V gene: TRBV5-1; CDR3 protein: CASSADLTTNEKLFF
V gene: TRBV15; CDR3 protein: CATSRDLGGEQFF
V gene: TRBV21-1; CDR3 protein: CASSKMCHGGQGVFEGYTF
V gene: TRBV5-6; CDR3 protein: CASTPKGRGNTIYF
V gene: TRBV5-1; CDR3 protein: CASSGAGPSYNEQFF
V gene: TRBV18; CDR3 protein: CASSPPGQTFNEQFF
V gene: TRBV2; CDR3 protein: CASRRGHLSEYEQYF
V gene: TRBV10-2; CDR3 protein: CANPLTDRANTEAFF
V gene: TRBV4-3; CDR3 protein: CASSQDRPSAGDTYEQYF
V gene: TRBV3-1/TRBV3-2; CDR3 protein: CASRYNTGELFF
V gene: TRBV14; CDR3 protein: CASSLKSGSLYNEQFF
V gene: TRBV10-2; CDR3 protein: CASRPTGVKDEKLFF
V gene: TRBV28; CDR3 protein: CATLTPLKRNEQFF
V gene: TRBV9; CDR3 protein: CASSVESQADEKLFF